The 24 T cell receptor beta chains given below trace back to one sample, sequenced in a study of response to subunit inactivated influenza vaccine. TCRdb analysed the RT-PCR reads with MiXCR anew, one entry per CDR3 protein. In the table there are about 310,000 distinct CDR3 sequences, about a fifth of which are singletons. The sample consisted of PBMCs from blood, taken about 20 months after vaccination. All receptors derive from a man in his fifties or sixties who received an inactivated influenza vaccine.

The chain joins TRBV19 to TRBJ2-4, with 7 positions matching TRBD1. This CDR3 spans 17 amino acids. The V segment lost 4 bases and the J segment 1 base; nucleotides outside the gene matches: 10. Germline values: CDR1 LNHDA, CDR2 SQIVND (reference sequence). The DNA for the CDR3 is TGTGCCAGTAGTACCTTTCGTGACAGGGTGGCCAAAAACATTCAGTACTTC. Protein product: CASSTFRDRVAKNIQYF. Variable domain in full (rest from reference TRBV19 and TRBJ2-4): DGGITQSPKYLFRKEGQNVTLSCEQNLNHDAMYWYRQDPGQGLRLIYYSQIVNDFQKGDIAEGYSVSREKKESFPLTVTSAQKNPTAFYLCASSTFRDRVAKNIQYFGAGTRLSVL.

V gene TRBV4-3 combines with J gene TRBJ2-7; 7 nucleotides align to TRBD2. Looked up from germline, CDR1 is LGHNA and CDR2 is YSLEER. With 3 bases clipped from V and 3 bases from J, the junction kept 11 bases outside the gene matches. The CDR3 is 16 amino acids. DNA for the CDR3: TGCGCCAGCAGCCAGAGAGAGTCTAGCGGCTACTACGAGCAGTACTTC. Amino acids: CASSQRESSGYYEQYF.

This clonotype was seen a few times. The genes are TRBV7-9 and TRBJ1-1; 9 nucleotides line up with TRBD1. J lost 5 bases, V lost 5 bases, and 9 bases had no gene match. From germline, CDR1 is SEHNR and CDR2 FQNEAQ (reference sequence). The CDR3 is 15 residues long. The chain's CDR3 is CASSVAGTGLTEAFF. In nucleotides, the CDR3 is TGTGCCAGCAGCGTCGCCGGGACAGGGCTGACTGAAGCTTTCTTT.

V usage is TRBV11-2 and J usage is TRBJ1-2; maybe TRBD1 (6 bases). Trimming left V 3 bases short and J 7 bases short, with 9 bases between. The CDR3 contains 12 residues. CDR1 and CDR2 (germline): SGHAT, FQNNGV. CDR3 residues: CASSFQGSGYTF. The CDR3 DNA reads as TGTGCCAGCAGCTTTCAGGGGTCTGGCTACACCTTC.

This clonotype was counted only a few times. The rearrangement links TRBV27 to TRBJ1-4; 9 positions agree with TRBD1. The trim removed 2 bases at V and 8 bases at J, leaving 12 bases unmatched. The V gene's germline CDR1 is MNHEY and CDR2 SMNVEV (reference sequence). This CDR3 has 17 amino acids. CDR3 DNA sequence: TGTGCCAGCAGTTTACTTGGGACAGGGATATCCGTCGAAAAACTGTTTTTT. It translates to CASSLLGTGISVEKLFF.

The table lists this clonotype with a few counts. The chain recombines TRBV20-1 with TRBJ2-4; 7 bases map to TRBD1. The germline CDR1 and CDR2 sequences are DFQATT and SNEGSKA (reference sequence). The trim removed 6 bases at V and 5 bases at J, leaving 7 bases unmatched. The CDR3 has 13 amino acids. CDR3 in amino acids: CSASDRLENIQYF. The DNA of the CDR3 is TGCAGTGCGTCGGACAGGCTAGAAAACATTCAGTACTTC.

The chain combines TRBV6-1 with TRBJ1-6; D gene ambiguous. Trimming removed 1 base from V and 8 bases from J, with 18 bases in between. Germline V gene lookup returns CDR1 MNHNS and CDR2 SASEGT. The CDR3 spans 17 residues. CDR3 protein: CASSEVMGSGPYSPLHF. CDR3 coding DNA: TGTGCCAGCAGTGAAGTTATGGGCTCCGGGCCATATTCACCCCTCCACTTT.

This chain connects TRBV6-2 or TRBV6-3 to TRBJ2-4; 7 bases are shared with TRBD2. Losses at the gene ends were 2 bases for V and 8 bases for J; bases not matched to a gene: 6. The CDR3 is made up of 14 amino acids. Germline V CDR1 and CDR2: MNHEY, SVGEGT. CDR3 protein: CASSYNLGRDIQYF. CDR3 coding DNA: TGTGCCAGCAGTTACAATTTAGGGAGGGACATTCAGTACTTC.

This clonotype was seen more than once but under ten times. The genes are TRBV5-6 and TRBJ2-1; TRBD1 matches 8 bases. There are 12 residues in the CDR3. CDR1 is SGHDT, CDR2 YYEEEE, per germline. Unmatched junction bases numbered 4, after V lost 5 bases and J lost 9 bases. The CDR3 region is CASSRTGIEQFF. The CDR3 DNA reads TGTGCCAGCAGTAGGACAGGGATTGAGCAGTTCTTC.

The table lists this clonotype with a few counts. The chain combines TRBV6-2 or TRBV6-3 with TRBJ1-6; 8 bases agree with TRBD1. V lost 6 bases to trimming and J lost 7 bases; unmatched junction nucleotides: 2. The CDR3 loop spans 13 amino acids. In germline, CDR1 is MNHEY, CDR2 SVGEGT. For the CDR3, the DNA is TGTGCCAGCAGGGACAGGGAGAATTCACCCCTCCACTTT. Protein product: CASRDRENSPLHF.

This clonotype was counted a few times. The rearrangement uses TRBV5-1 and TRBJ2-3, with 8 bases that match TRBD2. The CDR3 has 16 residues. Germline CDR1 reads SGHRS; CDR2 reads YFSETQ. Trimming took 4 bases from V and 1 from J; bases not matched to a gene: 8. The CDR3, as DNA: TGCGCCAGCAGCCTAGGACTAGCCAGACGCACAGATACGCAGTATTTT. Its protein product is CASSLGLARRTDTQYF.

This rearrangement joins TRBV24-1 to TRBJ2-7; possible D gene TRBD1, 5 bases. This CDR3 has 13 residues. V was clipped by 1 base and J by 9 bases, with 12 bases between them. The germline V gene has CDR1 KGHDR and CDR2 SFDVKD. For the CDR3, the DNA is TGTGCCACCAGTGATTTCAGACAGCCGGCGCAGTACTTC. It codes for CATSDFRQPAQYF.

The chain combines TRBV4-1 with TRBJ2-4; D not certain. In germline, CDR1 is MGHRA, CDR2 YSYEKL. Trimming shortened V by 0 bases and J by 0 bases, and 12 bases separated the two germline ends. This CDR3 region has 17 residues. The CDR3: CASSQEWSDLAKNIQYF. For the CDR3, the DNA is TGCGCCAGCAGCCAAGAATGGTCAGACCTAGCCAAAAACATTCAGTACTTC.

This clonotype was picked up many times. V and J are TRBV5-6 and TRBJ1-1, with D uncertain. The CDR3 is made up of 14 amino acids. Trimming removed 1 base from V and 4 bases from J, with 11 bases in between. CDR1 and CDR2 (germline): SGHDT, YYEEEE. The CDR3 DNA is TGTGCCAGCAGCTTGTTTCGGGGAGTCACTGAAGCTTTCTTT. It is translated as CASSLFRGVTEAFF. Together with reference TRBV5-6 and TRBJ1-1, the CDR3 gives the full variable domain: DAGVTQSPTHLIKTRGQQVTLRCSPKSGHDTVSWYQQALGQGPQFIFQYYEEEERQRGNFPDRFSGHQFPNYSSELNVNALLLGDSALYLCASSLFRGVTEAFFGQGTRLTVV.

The gene calls are TRBV6-1 and TRBJ2-3; D is perhaps TRBD2 (5 bases). This CDR3 region has 14 residues. V was shortened by 7 bases and J by 0 bases, with 11 bases between the two germline ends. Germline V gene data show CDR1 as MNHNS and CDR2 as SASEGT. The CDR3, as DNA: TGTGCCAGCATTGGGGAGCGGAGCACAGATACGCAGTATTTT. Residues: CASIGERSTDTQYF.

V and J are TRBV5-6 and TRBJ2-5, with 7 bases identical to TRBD1. J gave up 4 bases and V 0 bases, and 6 bases lay outside the gene matches. The CDR3 is made up of 15 amino acids. Germline V CDR1 and CDR2: SGHDT, YYEEEE. The CDR3 loop is CASSLGLNRGETQYF. CDR3 nucleotides: TGTGCCAGCAGCTTGGGTTTGAACAGGGGAGAGACCCAGTACTTC. Full variable domain (remainder filled in from reference TRBV5-6 and TRBJ2-5): DAGVTQSPTHLIKTRGQQVTLRCSPKSGHDTVSWYQQALGQGPQFIFQYYEEEERQRGNFPDRFSGHQFPNYSSELNVNALLLGDSALYLCASSLGLNRGETQYFGPGTRLLVL.

This clonotype was seen many times. The chain links TRBV28 to TRBJ1-2; D gene uncertain. Germline V gene data show CDR1 as MDHEN and CDR2 as SYDVKM. Trimming removed 6 bases at V and 1 base at J, with 12 bases between. This CDR3 is built from 14 residues. Here the CDR3 reads CASSLRAVNYGYTF. CDR3 bases: TGTGCCAGCAGCTTGAGGGCAGTTAACTATGGCTACACCTTC.

This chain's CDR3 is CASSYSILAGAPGKNIQYF. The DNA for the CDR3 is TGTGCCAGCAGTTACTCGATACTAGCGGGAGCTCCGGGCAAAAACATTCAGTACTTC. The rearrangement links TRBV6-2 or TRBV6-3 to TRBJ2-4, with TRBD2 matching 11 bases. The CDR3 loop spans 19 amino acids. Germline CDR1 is MNHEY and CDR2 is SVGEGT. J lost 3 bases, V lost 0 bases, and 10 bases had no gene match.

The sample holds many counts of this clonotype. V usage is TRBV7-3 and J usage is TRBJ1-1; TRBD1 agrees at 7 bases. The CDR3 loop spans 15 amino acids. The V gene end was trimmed by 5 bases and the J gene end by 3 bases; junction bases not matched to a gene: 9. Germline values: CDR1 SGHTA, CDR2 FQGTGA. CDR3 sequence (DNA): TGTGCCAGCAGCCTGGGGGGTGGGACAGACACTGAAGCTTTCTTT. Its translation is CASSLGGGTDTEAFF.

V is TRBV5-5 and J is TRBJ2-2; D is perhaps TRBD2 (5 bases). The CDR3 sequence is 18 residues long. Germline CDR1 and CDR2: SGHKS and YYEKEE (reference sequence). The germline V and J ends were trimmed by 2 bases and 3 bases, with 20 bases remaining between them. CDR3 DNA sequence: TGTGCCAGCAGCTTTGTCTCATTCCGACTACGGGACACCGGGGAGCTGTTTTTT. Encoded protein: CASSFVSFRLRDTGELFF.

This clonotype was counted between two and nine times. This chain joins TRBV20-1 and TRBJ1-2; D remains ambiguous. Trimming took 3 bases from V and 4 from J, leaving 12 bases between them. This CDR3 region has 13 residues. Looked up from germline, CDR1 is DFQATT and CDR2 is SNEGSKA (reference sequence). The CDR3 sequence is CSASELLSYGYTF. CDR3 coding DNA: TGCAGTGCTAGTGAACTCCTGTCCTATGGCTACACCTTC.

The chain couples TRBV6-5 to TRBJ1-3; no clear D gene. There are 15 residues in the CDR3. CDR1 MNHEY and CDR2 SVGAGI come from the germline V gene. Deletions cut 1 base from V and 0 bases from J, with 7 bases between. The CDR3 nucleotides are TGTGCCAGCAGTTACTTGGGTGCCTCTGGAAACACCATATATTTT. Translating it yields CASSYLGASGNTIYF.

This rearrangement joins TRBV10-3 to TRBJ2-5, with TRBD2 as a possible D gene (6 bases). The V end was cut by 4 bases, the J end by 1 base, with 16 bases between. Per the germline V gene, CDR1 is ENHRY and CDR2 is SYGVKD. The CDR3 spans 16 residues. CDR3 region: CAISARRGGFQETQYF. Here the CDR3 DNA reads TGTGCCATCAGTGCGAGGCGGGGAGGTTTCCAAGAGACCCAGTACTTC.

As to this clonotype: The conserved phenylalanine or tryptophan normally closing the CDR3 is absent here, so this likely arose from a read error. This chain links TRBV7-3 with TRBJ1-1; D is unclear. V was clipped by 2 bases and J by 5 bases, with 12 bases between them. The CDR3 has 14 residues. Germline values: CDR1 SGHTA, CDR2 FQGTGA. The DNA for the CDR3 is TGTGCCAGCAGCTTATACGCCACGGGGACTGAAGCTTTCTTA. Translation: CASSLYATGTEAFL.